The 15 T cell receptor beta chains given below trace back to one sample, sequenced in a study of response to subunit inactivated influenza vaccine. MiXCR was run by TCRdb on the RT-PCR reads, yielding one entry per CDR3 protein. Among some 520,000 distinct CDR3 sequences listed, 16% were seen once. Sample: CD4+ T cells sorted from PBMCs, taken about 23 months after vaccination. These receptors all come from a man aged 50 to 69 who received an inactivated influenza vaccine.

The chain is built from TRBV6-5 and TRBJ1-1; D call uncertain. CDR1 and CDR2 from the germline V gene are MNHEY and SVGAGI. The CDR3 covers 15 residues. Deletions cut 4 bases from V and 0 bases from J, with 12 bases between. DNA of the CDR3: TGTGCCAGCAGTTCCCTCGCGGCGATGAACACTGAAGCTTTCTTT. It translates to CASSSLAAMNTEAFF.

This clonotype was observed a few times. The chain joins TRBV5-1 to TRBJ2-1; 8 nucleotides align to TRBD2. Germline values: CDR1 SGHRS, CDR2 YFSETQ. J was trimmed by 1 base and V by 4 bases; bases with no gene match: 7. This CDR3 region has 16 residues. The CDR3 protein is CASSGGTRVSYNEQFF. DNA of the CDR3: TGCGCCAGCAGCGGGGGGACTAGGGTTTCCTACAATGAGCAGTTCTTC.

This clonotype has a handful of counts. The genes are TRBV15 and TRBJ2-2; D is unresolved. The CDR3 spans 16 residues. V was clipped by 2 bases and J by 0 bases, with 10 bases between them. Germline V gene data show CDR1 as LNHNV and CDR2 as YYDKDF (reference sequence). The CDR3 DNA reads TGTGCCACCAGCAGATATGTAGGCCCGAACACCGGGGAGCTGTTTTTT. It is translated as CATSRYVGPNTGELFF.

The chain is built from TRBV20-1 and TRBJ2-7; D is unresolved. Germline lookup yields CDR1 DFQATT and CDR2 SNEGSKA (reference sequence). The length of the CDR3 is 12 residues. Trimming took off 0 bases at V and 4 bases at J, with 7 bases between the two ends. CDR3 residues: CSARDTRYEQYF. Written as DNA, the CDR3 is TGCAGTGCTAGAGATACGCGATACGAGCAGTACTTC.

This clonotype was picked up a small number of times. CDR3 region: CASSPLAAESYEQYF. Written as DNA, the CDR3 is TGTGCCAGCTCACCTCTTGCAGCAGAGTCCTACGAGCAGTACTTC. The V and J genes are TRBV18 and TRBJ2-7, with D unresolved. The CDR3 spans 15 residues. Trimming left V 3 bases short and J 1 base short, with 13 bases between. Germline CDR1 reads KGHSH; CDR2 reads LQKENI.

This clonotype came up many times. CDR3 bases: TGTGCCAGCAGTTTAGGCAGGGCGGGCTACGAGCAGTACTTC. Its protein is CASSLGRAGYEQYF. The chain carries TRBV12-3 or TRBV12-4 and TRBJ2-7; D could derive from TRBD1 or TRBD2 (5 bases each). Trimming left V 1 base short and J 3 bases short, with 10 bases between. The CDR3 totals 14 residues.

This clonotype has just a few counts. The chain recombines TRBV5-1 with TRBJ2-7, with TRBD2 as a possible D gene (5 bases). V shed 6 bases and J shed 1 base, with 14 bases lying between them. Germline CDR1 reads SGHRS; CDR2 reads YFSETQ. The CDR3 runs to 14 residues. The CDR3 here is CASTLTPGSYEQYF. Written as DNA, the CDR3 is TGCGCCAGCACCTTAACCCCGGGGTCCTACGAGCAGTACTTC. Filled out from reference TRBV5-1 and TRBJ2-7, the complete variable domain reads KAGVTQTPRYLIKTRGQQVTLSCSPISGHRSVSWYQQTPGQGLQFLFEYFSETQRNKGNFPGRFSGRQFSNSRSEMNVSTLELGDSALYLCASTLTPGSYEQYFGPGTRLTVT.

Only a few counts were recorded for this clonotype. V is TRBV7-8 and J is TRBJ2-3; D unresolved. Germline V gene sequence: CDR1 SGHVS, CDR2 FQNEAQ. This CDR3 is 11 amino acids long. V was trimmed by 5 bases and J by 10 bases, leaving 10 bases between them. The DNA for the CDR3 is TGTGCCAGCAGCCCCTCCCTTTCGCAGTATTTT. This gives the protein CASSPSLSQYF.

This chain uses TRBV12-3 or TRBV12-4 with TRBJ1-2; 10 positions match TRBD1. With V trimmed by 6 bases and J by 7 bases, 11 bases remained unmatched. CDR3 length: 15 residues. The CDR3 DNA reads as TGTGCCAGCAGGCGCGACGTCGACAGGGGGCTTGGCTACACCTTC. The encoded protein is CASRRDVDRGLGYTF.

This clonotype was counted between two and nine times. This chain joins TRBV19 and TRBJ2-3, with D perhaps matching TRBD2 (6 bases). The germline V gene encodes CDR1 LNHDA and CDR2 SQIVND (reference sequence). V dropped 5 bases and J dropped 3 bases, with 15 bases sitting between them. This CDR3 region has 15 residues. CDR3 sequence reads: CASSRNGRATDTQYF. CDR3 in DNA: TGTGCCAGTAGTCGAAACGGGAGAGCGACAGATACGCAGTATTTT.

The sample holds many counts of this clonotype. V gene TRBV12-3 or TRBV12-4 combines with J gene TRBJ1-5; 8 bases agree with TRBD1. Losses at the gene ends were 4 bases for V and 7 bases for J; bases not matched to a gene: 9. This CDR3 has 15 amino acids. The CDR3 protein is CASSYGQGRGQPQHF. For the CDR3, the DNA is TGTGCCAGCAGTTACGGACAGGGAAGGGGACAGCCCCAGCATTTT.

This clonotype was detected a few times. This rearrangement joins TRBV7-8 to TRBJ2-3; D gene unclear. Germline values: CDR1 SGHVS, CDR2 FQNEAQ. Deletions cut 1 base from V and 4 bases from J, with 6 bases between. The CDR3 has 13 residues. CDR3 sequence reads: CASSLGYSDTQYF. In nucleotides, the CDR3 is TGTGCCAGCAGCTTAGGGTACTCAGATACGCAGTATTTT. Using reference TRBV7-8 and TRBJ2-3 for the parts outside the CDR3, the full variable domain is GAGVSQSPRYKVAKRGQDVALRCDPISGHVSLFWYQQALGQGPEFLTYFQNEAQLDKSGLPSDRFFAERPEGSVSTLKIQRTQQEDSAVYLCASSLGYSDTQYFGPGTRLTVL.

This clonotype appeared a few times. The CDR3 sequence is CASSLVDSNEKLFF. As DNA, the CDR3 is TGTGCCAGCAGCTTAGTAGACAGTAATGAAAAACTGTTTTTT. The chain joins TRBV7-2 to TRBJ1-4, with D maybe TRBD1 (5 bases). There are 14 residues in the CDR3. V dropped 1 base and J dropped 4 bases, with 7 bases sitting between them. Looked up from germline, CDR1 is SGHTA and CDR2 is FQGNSA.

This clonotype was seen only a few times. V usage is TRBV28 and J usage is TRBJ2-7; 9 bases fit TRBD1. CDR1 is MDHEN and CDR2 is SYDVKM in the germline V gene. There are 14 residues in the CDR3. V shed 7 bases and J 3 bases; nucleotides not matched to a gene: 7. For the CDR3, the DNA is TGTGCCAGCATTCAGGACAGGGGCTTCTACGAGCAGTACTTC. It specifies CASIQDRGFYEQYF. Full variable domain (missing parts from reference TRBV28 and TRBJ2-7): DVKVTQSSRYLVKRTGEKVFLECVQDMDHENMFWYRQDPGLGLRLIYFSYDVKMKEKGDIPEGYSVSREKKERFSLILESASTNQTSMYLCASIQDRGFYEQYFGPGTRLTVT.

This rearrangement joins TRBV6-1 to TRBJ2-2; a weak D match, TRBD1 (5 bases). Deletions cut 4 bases from V and 0 bases from J, with 27 bases between. The V gene's germline CDR1 is MNHNS and CDR2 SASEGT. The CDR3 totals 21 residues. The CDR3 here is CASSALRGCVSTYANTGELFF. CDR3 in DNA: TGTGCCAGCAGTGCCCTAAGGGGCTGTGTATCTACCTACGCGAACACCGGGGAGCTGTTTTTT.